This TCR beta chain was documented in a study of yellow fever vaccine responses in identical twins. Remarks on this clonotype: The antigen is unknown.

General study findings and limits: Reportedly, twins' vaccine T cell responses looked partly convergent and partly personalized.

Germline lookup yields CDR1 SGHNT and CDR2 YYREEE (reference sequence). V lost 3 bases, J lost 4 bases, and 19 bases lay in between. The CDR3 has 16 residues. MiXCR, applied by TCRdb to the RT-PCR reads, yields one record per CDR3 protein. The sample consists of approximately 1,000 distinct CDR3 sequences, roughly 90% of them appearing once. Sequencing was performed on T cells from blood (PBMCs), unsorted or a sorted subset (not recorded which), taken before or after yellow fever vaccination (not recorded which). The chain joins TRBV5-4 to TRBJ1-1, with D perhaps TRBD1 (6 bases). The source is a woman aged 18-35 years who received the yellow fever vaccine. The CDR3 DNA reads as TGTGCCAGCAGCTCCGCCCGCAGCTTCAGGGGCACTGAAGCTTTCTTT. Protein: CASSSARSFRGTEAFF. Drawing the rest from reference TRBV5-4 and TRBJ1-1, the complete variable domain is ETGVTQSPTHLIKTRGQQVTLRCSSQSGHNTVSWYQQALGQGPQFIFQYYREEENGRGNFPPRFSGLQFPNYSSELNVNALELDDSALYLCASSSARSFRGTEAFFGQGTRLTVV.